The text below deals with one T cell receptor beta chain. Its antigen remains undetermined. Per-base quality was not reported, and no clone a single base away is much larger than it. Memory T cell samples that were not cultured went straight to sequencing right after ex vivo isolation. From peripheral blood mononuclear cells, the researchers isolated CD4+ total memory, central memory, effector memory and circulating T follicular helper cells. These data belong to a study of CD4 T cell repertoires in COVID-19 (TCRdb year 2021). At the level of the whole study: To analyze cross-reactivity, the CFSE-low cells were expanded with IL-2 for roughly ten days and then labeled again and restimulated with spike proteins from other coronaviruses. The study characterized naturally processed CD4+ T cell responses to SARS-CoV-2 spike and nucleoprotein in COVID-19-recovered individuals, using TCR Vbeta sequencing to assess clonal composition. Subset-level TCR Vbeta repertoire analysis of SARS-CoV-2-reactive T cells was performed in a few recovered individuals. What the study reported, not specific to this receptor: Several of the most expanded SARS-CoV-2-reactive clonotypes were shared between two or all three memory subsets, suggesting intraclonal diversification. Between about 6 and 25% of SARS-CoV-2 clonotypes were also found in SARS-CoV and/or HKU1 spike-stimulated secondary cultures, consistent with cross-reactivity.

Receptors were amplified or captured by the immunoSEQ multiplex PCR assay. In the authors' own workflow: The Chao-Jaccard similarity index and the number of shared clonotypes were used to measure repertoire overlap between subsets. Sourced from immuneACCESS, this table was stored by TCRdb with only in-frame sequences that have V and J called. A share of the clones is absent; for the studies checked, an unresolved V gene accounts for under half, and the remainder has no known explanation. V, J and clone size are those of that table, while D and trimming were read from the DNA. In all, the sample holds about 22,000 clones, and roughly 87% of those were seen once. Roughly 0.6% of the sample lies in the top ten. V and J are trimmed by 0 bases and 7 bases, and the gene matches miss 3 bases of the junction. The cysteine opens and the phenylalanine closes a CDR3 of 14 amino acids. Here the CDR3 DNA is all that survives: 42 bases in frame from base 1. CDR1 and CDR2 are drawn from the germline V gene: SGHRS, YFSETQ.

The sample was central memory CD4+ T cells from blood, taken before the COVID-19 pandemic. The cell subset or site label for this specimen denotes: CD4+ T central memory cells. The rearranged segments are TRBV5-1 and TRBJ1-4, with 7 middle bases fitting TRBD1. The TCR originated in a human donor who had COVID-19. The nucleotide sequence reads TGCGCCAGCAGCTTGGACAGGGGTGGTGAAAAACTGTTTTTT. The resulting protein is CASSLDRGGEKLFF.